This TCR beta chain was profiled in a study of identical twins. TCRdb redid the calling of the 5' RACE reads with MiXCR, one entry per CDR3 protein. The repertoire holds roughly 690,000 distinct CDR3 sequences, with around 21% as singletons. In this sample, this clonotype turned up a few times. This same sample was also part of a study on T cells expressing NK-cell markers.

Sequenced sample: PBMCs. The TCR comes from a woman aged 18-29 years in good health.

The CDR3 is CASRVGAVRETQYF. In nucleotides, the CDR3 is TGCGCCAGCAGGGTAGGGGCAGTGAGGGAGACCCAGTACTTC. V is TRBV5-1 and J is TRBJ2-5; a possible D gene is TRBD1 (5 bases). The CDR3 has 14 amino acids. Germline V CDR1 and CDR2: SGHRS, YFSETQ. Deletions cut 5 bases from V and 5 bases from J, with 16 bases between.